This T cell receptor beta chain was captured by sequencing in a study of T cell repertoires in cytomegalovirus infection. In the study overall: Public TCR beta signatures marked donors with CMV infection and the matching HLA.

Only a few counts were recorded for this clonotype. As yet, its antigen is unknown. Via MiXCR, TCRdb re-called the reads, giving one row per CDR3 protein. Of over 200,000 distinct CDR3 sequences in the sample, roughly an eighth are singletons; the top ten hold roughly 8.7%. Trimming removed 6 bases from V and 9 bases from J; junction bases left unmatched: 12. Germline loops: CDR1 SGHRS, CDR2 YFSETQ. The CDR3 length is 14 residues. Overall study findings and caveats: There were HLA-C-restricted CMV-specific TCR beta clonotypes dominating the ex vivo response.

This chain uses TRBV5-1 with TRBJ2-1; 7 positions agree with TRBD2. Sequenced input: PBMCs. The receptor's source is a human donor in good health (CMV status not recorded). Some clones in this sample may be carry-over from other donors' samples. CDR3 in amino acids: CASTSAPGRGEQFF. DNA for the CDR3: TGCGCCAGCACCTCCGCCCCAGGGAGGGGTGAGCAGTTCTTC. The full variable domain, rest sourced from reference TRBV5-1 and TRBJ2-1, is KAGVTQTPRYLIKTRGQQVTLSCSPISGHRSVSWYQQTPGQGLQFLFEYFSETQRNKGNFPGRFSGRQFSNSRSEMNVSTLELGDSALYLCASTSAPGRGEQFFGPGTRLTVL.